One and the same sample provided the 11 T cell receptor beta chains below, sequenced in a study of blood T cell repertoires in COVID-19. Clones were sequenced by immunoSEQ multiplex PCR, and TCRdb holds only the in-frame ones, with some missing. Seen here are roughly 360,000 clones, roughly 90% observed once, and the top ten hold around 0.91%. Sequencing was performed on PBMCs or T cells enriched from blood (not recorded which). These receptors came from a woman aged 30 to 39 with acute COVID-19.

V gene TRBV4-3 combines with J gene TRBJ2-5, with D uncertain. The length of the CDR3 is 14 residues. V was cut by 1 base and J by 4 bases, with 10 bases left in between. Germline CDR1 reads LGHNA; CDR2 reads YSLEER. The CDR3 is CASSQGGRIETQYF. The DNA for the CDR3 is TGCGCCAGCAGCCAAGGAGGCCGGATAGAGACCCAGTACTTC.

CDR3 DNA: TGTGCCAGCAGCCCAAACGGGGGGCTGATCTATGGCTACACCTTC. Translation gives CASSPNGGLIYGYTF. The chain employs TRBV27 and TRBJ1-2; maybe TRBD1 (6 bases). CDR3 length: 15 residues. Germline CDR1 MNHEY, CDR2 SMNVEV (reference sequence). V gave up 6 bases and J gave up 4 bases, with 18 bases separating them.

V usage is TRBV25-1 and J usage is TRBJ2-2, with 7 bases aligning to TRBD1. V shed 5 bases, J shed 4 bases, and the junction held 7 bases outside the gene matches. There are 15 residues in the CDR3. From germline, CDR1 is MGHDK and CDR2 SYGVNS. The CDR3: CASSPKTGSTGELFF. CDR3 coding DNA: TGTGCCAGCAGTCCTAAGACAGGGTCCACCGGGGAGCTGTTTTTT.

The rearrangement links TRBV27 to TRBJ2-1, with 10 bases fitting TRBD2. The CDR3 has 14 residues. The V and J ends lost 6 bases and 7 bases, in that order; junction bases with no gene match: 6. Germline CDR1 and CDR2: MNHEY and SMNVEV (reference sequence). CDR3 loop: CASSTAGGLNEQFF. CDR3 nucleotides: TGTGCCAGCAGCACAGCGGGGGGGCTTAATGAGCAGTTCTTC.

This clone was seen more than once but under ten times. V usage is TRBV19 and J usage is TRBJ1-1; 9 bases match TRBD1. V shed 3 bases, J shed 4 bases, and the junction held 6 bases outside the gene matches. The CDR3 covers 15 residues. Germline CDR1 LNHDA, CDR2 SQIVND (reference sequence). CDR3 DNA: TGTGCCAGTAGTATGGGGGACAGGGCGGGCACTGAAGCTTTCTTT. This sequence encodes CASSMGDRAGTEAFF.

The rearrangement joins TRBV4-1 to TRBJ2-1, with D maybe TRBD2 (6 bases). Trimming removed 0 bases at V and 9 bases at J, with 15 bases between. The CDR3 runs to 15 residues. Germline V gives CDR1 MGHRA, CDR2 YSYEKL. The CDR3 nucleotides read TGCGCCAGCAGCCAAGATGAGGGGATCGGGGGTGAGCAGTTCTTC. Protein: CASSQDEGIGGEQFF.

The CDR3, as DNA: TGTGCCAGCAGTGTAGCGGGGTACAATGAGCAGTTCTTC. Its protein product is CASSVAGYNEQFF. This chain connects TRBV6-4 to TRBJ2-1, with 8 bases identical to TRBD2. The junction had 0 bases not matched to a gene; V was cut back by 4 bases and J by 4 bases. This CDR3 has 13 residues. Germline V lookup: CDR1 MRHNA, CDR2 SNTAGT.

This rearrangement joins TRBV9 to TRBJ2-1; 11 nucleotides line up with TRBD2. The CDR3 is made up of 15 amino acids. Germline V lookup: CDR1 SGDLS, CDR2 YYNGEE. Unmatched junction bases numbered 3, after V lost 0 bases and J lost 7 bases. CDR3 nucleotide sequence: TGTGCCAGCAGCGTAGATAGCGGGGGGGATAATGAGCAGTTCTTC. Encoded protein: CASSVDSGGDNEQFF.

V is TRBV13 and J is TRBJ1-5; the match to TRBD1 covers 8 bases. The germline CDR1 and CDR2 sequences are PRHDT and FYEKMQ (reference sequence). The CDR3 consists of 13 residues. The junction had 2 bases not matched to a gene; V was cut back by 5 bases and J by 5 bases. CDR3 loop: CASSLDRDQPQHF. The CDR3, as DNA: TGTGCCAGCAGCCTGGACAGGGATCAGCCCCAGCATTTT.

The chain joins TRBV5-4 to TRBJ2-1, with a possible D match to TRBD2 (7 bases). The CDR3 is 15 residues long. Trimming shortened V by 2 bases and J by 7 bases, and 16 bases separated the two germline ends. Looked up from germline, CDR1 is SGHNT and CDR2 is YYREEE (reference sequence). The CDR3: CASSFSAGAGNEQFF. DNA for the CDR3: TGTGCCAGCAGCTTCTCGGCGGGGGCTGGGAATGAGCAGTTCTTC.

This chain uses TRBV5-1 with TRBJ2-1; TRBD2 matches 9 bases. This CDR3 contains 16 residues. CDR1 SGHRS and CDR2 YFSETQ come from the germline V gene. The V and J ends lost 3 bases and 7 bases, in that order; junction bases with no gene match: 11. DNA of the CDR3: TGCGCCAGCAGCTCCGGTAGCGGGGGCCCCTTGAATGAGCAGTTCTTC. Amino acid sequence: CASSSGSGGPLNEQFF.